The rows below give T cell receptor beta chains drawn from one sample of a study of sequential checkpoint blockade in melanoma. Sequencing was performed with immunoSEQ multiplex PCR; in TCRdb, only in-frame clones are kept and a portion is missing. This sample has about 22,000 clones; roughly 27% occur once, and the top ten carry roughly 6.7%. The sequencing used tumor tissue (inferred from file names), collected from a patient given nivolumab and ipilimumab in sequence. The receptor set was obtained from a human donor with melanoma. CDR3s include the opening cysteine and the closing phenylalanine or tryptophan. The order of the fields is CDR3 DNA, CDR3 protein, D gene, clone size, V gene, J gene. D genes are given only for firm matches. Expanded clones get a size class; other rows say once, few or many, or leave the size out.

CDR3nt: TGTGCCAGTAACCCCGCCGGGACAACCTACAATGAGCAGTTCTTC
CDR3aa: CASNPAGTTYNEQFF
d_gene: .
abundance: .
v_gene: TRBV19
j_gene: TRBJ2-1

CDR3nt: TGTGCCAGCAGTGACAGCAAGGCGAAGCGGGAGGGGTCCTACGAGCAGTACTTC
CDR3aa: CASSDSKAKREGSYEQYF
d_gene: TRBD2
abundance: .
v_gene: TRBV25-1
j_gene: TRBJ2-7

CDR3nt: TGTGCCAGCAGTTTAGTGTCGACAGGGGGGACGGATGGCTACACCTTC
CDR3aa: CASSLVSTGGTDGYTF
d_gene: TRBD1
abundance: .
v_gene: TRBV28
j_gene: TRBJ1-2

CDR3nt: TGTGCCAGCAGTTACTCCGGGACATTGAATGAGCAGTTCTTC
CDR3aa: CASSYSGTLNEQFF
d_gene: .
abundance: many
v_gene: TRBV6-8
j_gene: TRBJ2-1

CDR3nt: TGTGCCAGCAGCCGTACCGGGACAGGGGGCCACGAGCAGTACTTC
CDR3aa: CASSRTGTGGHEQYF
d_gene: TRBD1
abundance: .
v_gene: TRBV11-3
j_gene: TRBJ2-7

CDR3nt: TGTGCCAGTAGTATAGAGGGGGTTTACTTGAACACTGAAGCTTTCTTT
CDR3aa: CASSIEGVYLNTEAFF
d_gene: .
abundance: .
v_gene: TRBV19
j_gene: TRBJ1-1

CDR3nt: TGTGCCAGCAGCAGCCTAGCGGGAACCTACGAGCAGTACTTC
CDR3aa: CASSSLAGTYEQYF
d_gene: TRBD2
abundance: few
v_gene: TRBV11-3
j_gene: TRBJ2-7

CDR3nt: TGTGCCAGCAGCGTAGAAGGGCTAGCGGGACGTAGCACAGATACGCAGTATTTT
CDR3aa: CASSVEGLAGRSTDTQYF
d_gene: TRBD2
abundance: few
v_gene: TRBV9
j_gene: TRBJ2-3

CDR3nt: TGTGCCAGCACCCCGGGACAAGGGGGGACTGAAGCTTTCTTT
CDR3aa: CASTPGQGGTEAFF
d_gene: .
abundance: few
v_gene: TRBV6-8
j_gene: TRBJ1-1

CDR3nt: TGTGCCAGCAGCTTAGGGTCAGGGCTTACCTCCTACGAGCAGTACTTC
CDR3aa: CASSLGSGLTSYEQYF
d_gene: .
abundance: .
v_gene: TRBV11-3
j_gene: TRBJ2-7

CDR3nt: TGTGCCAGCAGCACAGGGGTCCCTGGAAACACCATATATTTT
CDR3aa: CASSTGVPGNTIYF
d_gene: .
abundance: .
v_gene: TRBV7-5
j_gene: TRBJ1-3

CDR3nt: TGCGCCAGCAGCCAAGAAGGGACTAGCAGCTACGAGCAGTACTTC
CDR3aa: CASSQEGTSSYEQYF
d_gene: TRBD2
abundance: few
v_gene: TRBV4-1
j_gene: TRBJ2-7

CDR3nt: TGTGCCAGCTCACCCCGACTAGCGGGCACCTACGAGCAGTACTTC
CDR3aa: CASSPRLAGTYEQYF
d_gene: TRBD2
abundance: .
v_gene: TRBV18
j_gene: TRBJ2-7

CDR3nt: TGTGCCAGCAGTCTACCCGGGACAGGGGGCGCGGGGACCCAGTACTTC
CDR3aa: CASSLPGTGGAGTQYF
d_gene: TRBD1
abundance: few
v_gene: TRBV9
j_gene: TRBJ2-5

CDR3nt: TGTGCCTGGAGTGGACAGCTCCAAGAGACCCAGTACTTC
CDR3aa: CAWSGQLQETQYF
d_gene: .
abundance: .
v_gene: TRBV30
j_gene: TRBJ2-5

CDR3nt: TGTGCTAGTGCCTTAAACTCCTACGAGCAGTACTTC
CDR3aa: CASALNSYEQYF
d_gene: .
abundance: .
v_gene: TRBV12-5
j_gene: TRBJ2-7

CDR3nt: TGTGCCAGCTCACCACAGGGCCACACTGAAGCTTTCTTT
CDR3aa: CASSPQGHTEAFF
d_gene: .
abundance: .
v_gene: TRBV18
j_gene: TRBJ1-1

CDR3nt: TGTGCCAGTAGTATCGGGGAATTTGTGTACCAAGAGACCCAGTACTTC
CDR3aa: CASSIGEFVYQETQYF
d_gene: .
abundance: .
v_gene: TRBV19
j_gene: TRBJ2-5

CDR3nt: TGTGCCAGCCAAATCAGCCGGGACCAGCCCCAGCATTTT
CDR3aa: CASQISRDQPQHF
d_gene: .
abundance: .
v_gene: TRBV18
j_gene: TRBJ1-5

CDR3nt: TGCGCCAGCAGCATAGGACAGGGCGCAGATACGCAGTATTTT
CDR3aa: CASSIGQGADTQYF
d_gene: TRBD1
abundance: .
v_gene: TRBV5-1
j_gene: TRBJ2-3

CDR3nt: TGTGCCAGCAGCCGTAAGGGGTTCCCCACAGATACGCAGTATTTT
CDR3aa: CASSRKGFPTDTQYF
d_gene: .
abundance: many
v_gene: TRBV11-3
j_gene: TRBJ2-3

CDR3nt: TGTGCCAGCTCACCATTAGCCACTAGCGGGTTCGTAAATGAGCAGTTCTTC
CDR3aa: CASSPLATSGFVNEQFF
d_gene: TRBD2
abundance: .
v_gene: TRBV18
j_gene: TRBJ2-1

CDR3nt: TGTGCCGCCTCTCGGGACAGGCCTTATGGCTACACCTTC
CDR3aa: CAASRDRPYGYTF
d_gene: TRBD1
abundance: .
v_gene: TRBV30
j_gene: TRBJ1-2

CDR3nt: TGTGCCAGCGGACGAAGTACAGGATCCGTCCAAGAGACCCAGTACTTC
CDR3aa: CASGRSTGSVQETQYF
d_gene: .
abundance: few
v_gene: TRBV6-8
j_gene: TRBJ2-5

CDR3nt: TGTGCCAGCAGCCGAAGCTCTGGGGCCAACGTCCTGACTTTC
CDR3aa: CASSRSSGANVLTF
d_gene: .
abundance: few
v_gene: TRBV28
j_gene: TRBJ2-6

CDR3nt: TGCGCCAGCAGCTGGTTACGCGAACACCGGGGAGCTGTTTTT
CDR3aa: CASSWLREHRGAVF
d_gene: .
abundance: .
v_gene: TRBV5-1
j_gene: TRBJ2-2

CDR3nt: TGTGCCACCAGCGAGCGGGGGGTAGGAGATACGCAGTATTTT
CDR3aa: CATSERGVGDTQYF
d_gene: TRBD2
abundance: .
v_gene: TRBV15
j_gene: TRBJ2-3

CDR3nt: TGTGCCAGCAGCCGTTCCGGGACAGAGGAGACCCAGTACTTC
CDR3aa: CASSRSGTEETQYF
d_gene: TRBD1
abundance: .
v_gene: TRBV28
j_gene: TRBJ2-5

CDR3nt: TGTGCCAGCAGTCCGCCGTCGAAGAACACTGAAGCTTTCTTT
CDR3aa: CASSPPSKNTEAFF
d_gene: .
abundance: few
v_gene: TRBV6-8
j_gene: TRBJ1-1

CDR3nt: TGTGCCAGCAGCCAATTTCAGGGGACCTACGAGCAGTACTTC
CDR3aa: CASSQFQGTYEQYF
d_gene: .
abundance: once
v_gene: TRBV14
j_gene: TRBJ2-7

CDR3nt: TGTGCCAGTAGTCAAACGACAGGCCAAGAGACCCAGTACTTC
CDR3aa: CASSQTTGQETQYF
d_gene: .
abundance: .
v_gene: TRBV19
j_gene: TRBJ2-5

CDR3nt: TGTGCCAGCAGCCGGACCCAAACAGGGGGCGTTGAAAAACTGTTTTTT
CDR3aa: CASSRTQTGGVEKLFF
d_gene: TRBD1
abundance: few
v_gene: TRBV11-3
j_gene: TRBJ1-4

CDR3nt: TGTGCCAGCAGTCCGGGACAGGGAAACACCGGGGAGCTGTTTTTT
CDR3aa: CASSPGQGNTGELFF
d_gene: TRBD1
abundance: .
v_gene: TRBV28
j_gene: TRBJ2-2

CDR3nt: TGCGCCAGCAGCCCCGGGTACAGGGATCAGCCCCAGCATTTT
CDR3aa: CASSPGYRDQPQHF
d_gene: .
abundance: .
v_gene: TRBV4-1
j_gene: TRBJ1-5

CDR3nt: TGTGCCAGCAGCCTACAGGGAGGGGGCCACGATGAGCAGTTCTTC
CDR3aa: CASSLQGGGHDEQFF
d_gene: .
abundance: .
v_gene: TRBV11-3
j_gene: TRBJ2-1

CDR3nt: TGTGCCAGCAGTTTAAGAGGGGCCTATGGCTACACCTTC
CDR3aa: CASSLRGAYGYTF
d_gene: .
abundance: few
v_gene: TRBV28
j_gene: TRBJ1-2

CDR3nt: TGTGCCAGCAGTTACAGGCGGGGGGCGGGGGATACGCAGTATTTT
CDR3aa: CASSYRRGAGDTQYF
d_gene: TRBD2
abundance: medium-sized
v_gene: TRBV6-8
j_gene: TRBJ2-3

CDR3nt: TGTGCCAGCAGTTACTCTCAACAGGGGGCAAGCGAGCAGTACTTC
CDR3aa: CASSYSQQGASEQYF
d_gene: TRBD1
abundance: few
v_gene: TRBV6-4
j_gene: TRBJ2-7

CDR3nt: TGTGCCAGCAGATCAGACAGGGGGCTATACAATGAGCAGTTCTTC
CDR3aa: CASRSDRGLYNEQFF
d_gene: TRBD1
abundance: many
v_gene: TRBV6-8
j_gene: TRBJ2-1

CDR3nt: TGTGCCAGCTCACCGGTAGTCGGCACAGATACGCAGTATTTT
CDR3aa: CASSPVVGTDTQYF
d_gene: .
abundance: .
v_gene: TRBV18
j_gene: TRBJ2-3

CDR3nt: TGTGCCAGCAGCACCTATAATTCACCCCTCCACTTT
CDR3aa: CASSTYNSPLHF
d_gene: .
abundance: .
v_gene: TRBV6-8
j_gene: TRBJ1-6

CDR3nt: TGTGCCAGCAGGCCGGGACAGCCCTACAATGAGCAGTTCTTC
CDR3aa: CASRPGQPYNEQFF
d_gene: TRBD1
abundance: .
v_gene: TRBV28
j_gene: TRBJ2-1

CDR3nt: TGCGCCAGCAGCCAAGGGGCCTTTGACGAGCAGTACTTC
CDR3aa: CASSQGAFDEQYF
d_gene: .
abundance: few
v_gene: TRBV4-1
j_gene: TRBJ2-7

CDR3nt: TGCAGCGTCTTTAGCTCTGGGGCCAACGTCCTGACTTTC
CDR3aa: CSVFSSGANVLTF
d_gene: .
abundance: .
v_gene: TRBV29-1
j_gene: TRBJ2-6

CDR3nt: TGTGCCAGTAGTATGGGGACAGGGGGCTCCTATGGCTACACCTTC
CDR3aa: CASSMGTGGSYGYTF
d_gene: TRBD1
abundance: .
v_gene: TRBV19
j_gene: TRBJ1-2

CDR3nt: TGTGCCATCAGTGACCCGGGGGGTCCTTTCGAGCAGTACTTC
CDR3aa: CAISDPGGPFEQYF
d_gene: TRBD2
abundance: few
v_gene: TRBV10-3
j_gene: TRBJ2-7

CDR3nt: TGCAGCGTTGAAGACAGAGAAAACTATGGCTACACCTTC
CDR3aa: CSVEDRENYGYTF
d_gene: .
abundance: .
v_gene: TRBV29-1
j_gene: TRBJ1-2

CDR3nt: TGTGCCAGCAGCAAAAACGACAGGGGCTATAGCAATCAGCCCCAGCATTTT
CDR3aa: CASSKNDRGYSNQPQHF
d_gene: TRBD1
abundance: .
v_gene: TRBV7-1
j_gene: TRBJ1-5

CDR3nt: TGCGCCAGCAGCTTGTCAGATGGAGAGACTGAAGCTTTCTTT
CDR3aa: CASSLSDGETEAFF
d_gene: .
abundance: .
v_gene: TRBV5-1
j_gene: TRBJ1-1

CDR3nt: TGCGCCAGCAAACCCCTATTCGACAGGGGGAACACCGGGGAGCTGTTTTTT
CDR3aa: CASKPLFDRGNTGELFF
d_gene: TRBD1
abundance: .
v_gene: TRBV4-1
j_gene: TRBJ2-2